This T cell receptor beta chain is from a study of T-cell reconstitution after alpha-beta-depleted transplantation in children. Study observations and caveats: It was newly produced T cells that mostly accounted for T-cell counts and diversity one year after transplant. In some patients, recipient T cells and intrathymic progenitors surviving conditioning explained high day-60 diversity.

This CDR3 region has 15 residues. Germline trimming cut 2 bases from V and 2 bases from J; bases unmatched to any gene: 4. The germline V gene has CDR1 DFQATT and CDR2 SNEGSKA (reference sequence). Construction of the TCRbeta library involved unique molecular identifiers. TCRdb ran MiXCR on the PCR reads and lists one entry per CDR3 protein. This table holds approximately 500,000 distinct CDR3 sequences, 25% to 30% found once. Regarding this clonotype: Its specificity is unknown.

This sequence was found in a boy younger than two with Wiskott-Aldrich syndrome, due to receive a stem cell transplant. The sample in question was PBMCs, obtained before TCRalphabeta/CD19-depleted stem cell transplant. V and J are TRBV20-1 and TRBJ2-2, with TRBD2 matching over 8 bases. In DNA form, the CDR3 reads TGCAGTGCTAGACCCAGCGGGAGAAACACCGGGGAGCTGTTTTTT. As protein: CSARPSGRNTGELFF.